This TCR beta chain was sequenced in a study of cytomegalovirus exposure and HLA in healthy donors. General study points: Cytomegalovirus status was reportedly diagnosed by the classifier with high specificity and sensitivity. In a later analysis, TCR beta V- and J-gene trimming was associated with a missense DCLRE1C variant. Other equally common chains were less clonally expanded than HLA-associated TCR beta chains, a later analysis showed.

The length of the CDR3 is 14 residues. V lost 4 bases and J lost 8; bases outside the gene matches: 7. Germline CDR1 reads SGHTA; CDR2 reads FQGNSA. Researchers ran the PCR with 60 Vbeta and 13 Jbeta primers. The authors' processing: Approximately 11 million of the roughly 77 million unique TCR beta chains counted in a later analysis were shared. The repertoire was sequenced with immunoSEQ multiplex PCR; TCRdb's copy has only in-frame clones and lacks some. V, J and clone size were drawn from that table, and D and trimming were deduced from the DNA. There are 200,000 to 250,000 clones in the sample; roughly four fifths occur only once, and approximately 0.22% lies in the top ten. A note on this clone: What it binds is not known.

Input material: PBMCs. This clonotype was obtained from a girl aged 2-10 years in good health and CMV-seronegative. The chain joins TRBV7-2 to TRBJ2-1; 8 bases map to TRBD2. The CDR3 reads CASSSWDGGDEQFF. The CDR3 DNA reads TGTGCCAGCAGCTCCTGGGACGGGGGGGATGAGCAGTTCTTC.